The 3 T cell receptor beta chains below were found in one sample sequenced in a study of blood T cell repertoires in COVID-19. TCRdb's copy holds only in-frame clones and misses some; the assay was immunoSEQ multiplex PCR. The data hold 250,000 or so clones, with approximately 86% observed a single time. Sequences were obtained from peripheral blood. The source is a man aged 40-50 years with active or convalescent COVID-19.

The chain is built from TRBV28 and TRBJ1-2, with a tentative D call TRBD1 (6 bases). V lost 2 bases and J 5 bases, leaving 18 bases between the germline ends. This CDR3 region has 16 residues. Per germline, CDR1 MDHEN and CDR2 SYDVKM. This chain's CDR3 is CASSLAGKTGGYGYTF. The CDR3, as DNA: TGTGCCAGCAGTTTAGCCGGCAAGACAGGCGGGTATGGCTACACCTTC.

With regard to this clone: An end of the junction does not agree with germline; a read error may underlie this. The chain joins TRBV15 to TRBJ2-3; 12 bases match TRBD2. Germline values: CDR1 LNHNV, CDR2 YYDKDF (reference sequence). CDR3 length: 19 amino acids. The chain's CDR3 is CATSRAGYSTSGGTATQYF. CDR3 DNA: TGTGCCACCAGCAGAGCCGGGTACTCGACTAGCGGGGGTACAGCTACGCAGTATTTT.

V gene TRBV9 combines with J gene TRBJ2-3; 11 bases are a match to TRBD2. The CDR3 is made up of 15 amino acids. J was trimmed by 6 bases and V by 2 bases; bases with no gene match: 5. Germline V gene data show CDR1 as SGDLS and CDR2 as YYNGEE. CDR3 in DNA: TGTGCCAGCAGCGTCCTAGCGGGAGGTGGTGATACGCAGTATTTT. This gives the protein CASSVLAGGGDTQYF. The full variable domain, its missing parts supplied by reference TRBV9 and TRBJ2-3, is DSGVTQTPKHLITATGQRVTLRCSPRSGDLSVYWYQQSLDQGLQFLIQYYNGEERAKGNILERFSAQQFPDLHSELNLSSLELGDSALYFCASSVLAGGGDTQYFGPGTRLTVL.